The next 12 T cell receptor beta chains were all read from a single sample in a study of shared clonotypes between healthy human individuals. The table came from immunoSEQ multiplex PCR; TCRdb's copy has only in-frame clones and leaves some out. The sample records some 1.5 million clones, 95% to 97% being singletons. Input material: naive CD4+ T cells sorted from blood. Subset here: CD45RA+ positively selected. Every receptor here comes from a man aged 25-45 years in good health.

This chain links TRBV27 with TRBJ2-2, with a tentative D call TRBD2 (6 bases). V lost 0 bases and J 2 bases, leaving 16 bases between the germline ends. CDR1 is MNHEY, CDR2 SMNVEV, per germline (reference sequence). The CDR3 runs to 18 residues. The CDR3, as DNA: TGTGCCAGCAGTTTATCGATTCGTCCGGGAGTCAACACCGGGGAGCTGTTTTTT. Amino acids: CASSLSIRPGVNTGELFF.

This clone has just a few counts. The chain is built from TRBV14 and TRBJ2-7; no reliable D call. Germline V gives CDR1 SGHDN, CDR2 FVKESK. Trimming shortened V by 3 bases and J by 0 bases, and 3 bases separated the two germline ends. This CDR3 region has 12 residues. CDR3 protein: CASSHSSYEQYF. CDR3 bases: TGTGCCAGCAGCCATAGCTCCTACGAGCAGTACTTC.

The rearrangement uses TRBV10-3 and TRBJ1-5, with 7 bases fitting TRBD1. Germline V CDR1 and CDR2: ENHRY, SYGVKD. V gave up 6 bases and J gave up 5 bases; unmatched junction bases: 7. The CDR3 totals 14 residues. CDR3 sequence reads: CAISEDRAHQPQHF. CDR3 nucleotides: TGTGCCATCAGCGAAGACAGGGCCCATCAGCCCCAGCATTTT.

The chain has TRBV5-1 and TRBJ2-3, with 7 bases matching TRBD1. This CDR3 region has 14 residues. V trimming: 0 bases; J trimming: 8 bases; junction bases outside the gene matches: 6. Germline assignment: CDR1 SGHRS and CDR2 YFSETQ. The CDR3 sequence is CASSLDRGQGTQYF. CDR3 nucleotide sequence: TGCGCCAGCAGCTTGGACAGGGGTCAGGGTACGCAGTATTTT.

The V gene is TRBV11-2, the J gene TRBJ2-2, with no clear D. There are 16 residues in the CDR3. CDR1 is SGHAT and CDR2 is FQNNGV in the germline V gene. V lost 1 base, J lost 1 base, and 10 bases lay in between. Here the CDR3 reads CASSLGHLRNTGELFF. CDR3 nucleotides: TGTGCCAGCAGCTTAGGACACCTAAGGAACACCGGGGAGCTGTTTTTT.

The gene calls are TRBV7-2 and TRBJ1-4; D gene unclear. There are 18 residues in the CDR3. V lost 1 base and J 6 bases, leaving 21 bases between the germline ends. CDR1 and CDR2 from the germline V gene are SGHTA and FQGNSA. The CDR3, as DNA: TGTGCCAGCAGCTTAGGGTGGTCAGAGGAGGAGGGTGATGAAAAACTGTTTTTT. Translating it yields CASSLGWSEEEGDEKLFF.

The chain combines TRBV19 with TRBJ2-4; 7 bases are a match to TRBD1. Trimming at V came to 1 base and at J to 6 bases, leaving 9 bases not matched to a gene. The CDR3 totals 16 residues. CDR1 and CDR2 (germline): LNHDA, SQIVND (reference sequence). Here the CDR3 DNA reads TGTGCCAGTAGTATAGTAGTACAGGGGAGTGGAAACATTCAGTACTTC. Translation: CASSIVVQGSGNIQYF.

The chain carries TRBV5-1 and TRBJ2-5; D tentatively fits TRBD1 or TRBD2 (6 bases each). V was pared by 4 bases and J by 5 bases, with 15 bases between. Per germline, CDR1 SGHRS and CDR2 YFSETQ. The CDR3 spans 14 residues. This CDR3 is CASSLRGDGETQYF. Here the CDR3 DNA reads TGCGCCAGCAGCCTTAGGGGGGATGGTGAGACCCAGTACTTC.

The chain carries TRBV6-4 and TRBJ2-1; D could derive from TRBD1 or TRBD2 (5 bases each). In germline, CDR1 is MRHNA, CDR2 SNTAGT. There are 15 residues in the CDR3. Trimming took 6 bases from V and 7 from J, leaving 19 bases between them. CDR3 bases: TGTGCCAGCAGCCTACTCCCGGGGCAGCTGAATGAGCAGTTCTTC. Its translation is CASSLLPGQLNEQFF.

In its sample, this clone was seen once. This sequence joins TRBV4-1 and TRBJ2-2; 7 positions match TRBD1. Germline CDR1 and CDR2: MGHRA and YSYEKL. There are 14 residues in the CDR3. V lost 6 bases to trimming and J lost 0 bases; unmatched junction nucleotides: 1. The CDR3 protein is CASRDRSNTGELFF. The CDR3 coding sequence is TGCGCCAGCAGGGACAGGTCGAACACCGGGGAGCTGTTTTTT.

The J gene is TRBJ1-2, the V gene TRBV28; D perhaps matches TRBD1 (6 bases). Germline V gives CDR1 MDHEN, CDR2 SYDVKM. The CDR3 loop spans 15 amino acids. Trimming shortened V by 3 bases and J by 6 bases, and 17 bases separated the two germline ends. The CDR3 DNA is TGTGCCAGCAGTTTGGTACAGGGAATATCGCATGGCTACACCTTC. Residues: CASSLVQGISHGYTF.

The CDR3 region has the DNA TGTGCCAGCAGCCAAGGACGTTCCGGGGAGCTGTTTTTT. Protein product: CASSQGRSGELFF. This chain connects TRBV7-2 to TRBJ2-2, with D uncertain. CDR1 is SGHTA and CDR2 is FQGNSA in the germline V gene. The CDR3 is 13 residues long. The V end lost 5 bases, the J end lost 6 bases, and 10 bases lay between the germline ends.